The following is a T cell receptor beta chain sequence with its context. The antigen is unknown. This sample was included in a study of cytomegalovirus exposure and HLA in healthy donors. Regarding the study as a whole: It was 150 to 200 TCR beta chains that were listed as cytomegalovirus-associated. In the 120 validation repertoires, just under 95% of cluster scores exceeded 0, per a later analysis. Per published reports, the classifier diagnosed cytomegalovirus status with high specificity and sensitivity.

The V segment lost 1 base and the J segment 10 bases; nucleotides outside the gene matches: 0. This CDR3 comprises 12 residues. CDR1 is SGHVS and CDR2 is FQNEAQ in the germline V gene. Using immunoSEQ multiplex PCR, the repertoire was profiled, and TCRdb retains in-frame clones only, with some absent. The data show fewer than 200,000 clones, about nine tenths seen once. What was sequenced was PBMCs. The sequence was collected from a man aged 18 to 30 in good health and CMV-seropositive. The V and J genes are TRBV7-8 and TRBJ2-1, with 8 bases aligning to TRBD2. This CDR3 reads CASSLVAGEQFF. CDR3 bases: TGTGCCAGCAGCTTAGTAGCGGGAGAGCAGTTCTTC.